The 27 T cell receptor beta chains below come from one sample, sequenced in a study of cytomegalovirus exposure and HLA in healthy donors. 60 Vbeta and 13 Jbeta primers were used in PCR. The table came from immunoSEQ multiplex PCR; TCRdb's copy has only in-frame clones and leaves some out. The sample has about 180,000 clones; 77% are singletons. The sequenced sample was PBMCs. The receptor set was obtained from a woman between 55 and 75 years old in good health and CMV-seropositive.

The chain is built from TRBV6-1 and TRBJ1-1, with 9 bases that match TRBD1. Trimming took 6 bases from V and 2 from J; bases not matched to a gene: 4. The CDR3 is 14 amino acids. Germline V lookup: CDR1 MNHNS, CDR2 SASEGT. The CDR3 region has the DNA TGTGCCAGCAGGGGGACAGGGTCCAACACTGAAGCTTTCTTT. Translated: CASRGTGSNTEAFF.

The chain combines TRBV6-5 with TRBJ1-5, with D unclear. CDR1 and CDR2 from the germline V gene are MNHEY and SVGAGI. V lost 5 bases to trimming and J lost 8 bases, with 13 bases between them. The CDR3 has 13 amino acids. The CDR3 region is CASSRILGEPQHF. The CDR3 region has the DNA TGTGCCAGCAGTCGCATCTTGGGAGAGCCCCAGCATTTT.

This clone was seen a handful of times. The chain carries TRBV11-2 and TRBJ2-1; 8 bases fit TRBD1. The trim removed 0 bases at V and 12 bases at J, leaving 4 bases unmatched. CDR3 length: 13 residues. CDR1 and CDR2 from the germline V gene are SGHAT and FQNNGV. The CDR3 loop is CASSLDRGQWQFF. CDR3 nucleotides: TGTGCCAGCAGCTTAGACAGGGGGCAATGGCAGTTCTTC. The whole variable domain, filled in from reference TRBV11-2 and TRBJ2-1, reads EAGVAQSPRYKIIEKRQSVAFWCNPISGHATLYWYQQILGQGPKLLIQFQNNGVVDDSQLPKDRFSAERLKGVDSTLKIQPAKLEDSAVYLCASSLDRGQWQFFGPGTRLTVL.

This chain uses TRBV6-5 with TRBJ2-7; the match to TRBD1 covers 7 bases. V was pared by 0 bases and J by 4 bases, with 6 bases of the junction left unmatched. CDR3 length equals 15 residues. Looked up from germline, CDR1 is MNHEY and CDR2 is SVGAGI. The CDR3 loop reads CASSYSAGGLYEQYF. The CDR3 nucleotides read TGTGCCAGCAGTTACTCCGCAGGGGGATTATACGAGCAGTACTTC.

This clone was recorded a few times. J is TRBJ2-1 and V is TRBV6-1, with 7 nucleotides matching TRBD1. The length of the CDR3 is 15 residues. The germline V gene encodes CDR1 MNHNS and CDR2 SASEGT. The V and J ends lost 11 bases and 2 bases, in that order; junction bases with no gene match: 12. The CDR3 protein is CAAHFGTVTYNEQFF. The CDR3 nucleotides are TGTGCCGCTCACTTCGGGACAGTGACCTACAATGAGCAGTTCTTC.

This sequence joins TRBV7-7 and TRBJ2-7; TRBD1 is a possible D gene (5 bases). Germline CDR1 SSHAT, CDR2 FNYEAQ (reference sequence). The CDR3 runs to 13 residues. The ends were cut back, 5 bases at V and 3 bases at J, with 11 bases in the middle. This CDR3 reads CASSLRQNYEQYF. In nucleotides, the CDR3 is TGTGCCAGCAGCCTGCGACAGAACTACGAGCAGTACTTC.

The CDR3, as DNA: TGTGCCAGCAGCCCAGGGGGACAGGGGGCAACTAATGAAAAACTGTTTTTT. Protein product: CASSPGGQGATNEKLFF. The genes are TRBV5-4 and TRBJ1-4; the match to TRBD1 covers 11 bases. The CDR3 runs 17 residues. Trimming cost V 4 bases and J 0 bases; bases outside gene matches: 5. Germline values: CDR1 SGHNT, CDR2 YYREEE (reference sequence).

This chain uses TRBV5-1 with TRBJ2-7; 12 positions match TRBD1. The V segment lost 5 bases and the J segment 6 bases; nucleotides outside the gene matches: 6. The CDR3 has 14 amino acids. Per germline, CDR1 SGHRS and CDR2 YFSETQ. CDR3 loop: CASSLPGQGAEQYF. CDR3 nucleotides: TGCGCCAGCAGTCTACCGGGACAGGGGGCCGAGCAGTACTTC. The full variable domain, its missing parts supplied by reference TRBV5-1 and TRBJ2-7, is KAGVTQTPRYLIKTRGQQVTLSCSPISGHRSVSWYQQTPGQGLQFLFEYFSETQRNKGNFPGRFSGRQFSNSRSEMNVSTLELGDSALYLCASSLPGQGAEQYFGPGTRLTVT.

J is TRBJ1-4 and V is TRBV6-5, with 9 bases identical to TRBD1. This CDR3 is built from 15 residues. Germline V CDR1 and CDR2: MNHEY, SVGAGI. V lost 8 bases, J lost 3 bases, and 7 bases stayed unmatched. CDR3 loop: CASRLGTGPNEKLFF. DNA of the CDR3: TGTGCCAGCCGACTGGGGACAGGGCCTAATGAAAAACTGTTTTTT.

The CDR3 coding sequence is TGTGCCAGCAGCCCAACTCCTGGACTGGCGGGAGTCCAGCGATACGAGCAGTACTTC. Its protein product is CASSPTPGLAGVQRYEQYF. The chain couples TRBV27 to TRBJ2-7; 7 bases match TRBD2. This CDR3 spans 19 amino acids. The V gene's germline CDR1 is MNHEY and CDR2 SMNVEV (reference sequence). The junction had 24 bases not matched to a gene; V was cut back by 6 bases and J by 4 bases.

V gene TRBV10-3 combines with J gene TRBJ2-7, with 9 bases that match TRBD1. The V and J ends lost 6 bases and 6 bases, in that order; junction bases with no gene match: 9. CDR3 length: 14 residues. Germline V CDR1 and CDR2: ENHRY, SYGVKD. CDR3 bases: TGTGCCATCAGCCTGGGACAGGGAGGTTCCGAGCAGTACTTC. Amino acids: CAISLGQGGSEQYF.

A single count supports this clone. The V call is TRBV5-1, the J call TRBJ2-5; 8 bases line up with TRBD2. J gave up 2 bases and V 5 bases, and 8 bases lay outside the gene matches. The CDR3 is made up of 15 amino acids. From germline, CDR1 is SGHRS and CDR2 YFSETQ. CDR3 coding DNA: TGCGCCAGCAGACGGGGACTAGGGAATCAAGAGACCCAGTACTTC. Protein: CASRRGLGNQETQYF.

The chain couples TRBV12-5 to TRBJ2-5, with TRBD2 as a possible D gene (5 bases). Trimming cost V 6 bases and J 0 bases, with 14 bases left between them. CDR1 and CDR2 from the germline V gene are LGHNT and FRNRAP. The CDR3 is 15 residues long. The CDR3 here is CASGTGLGYQETQYF. CDR3 sequence (DNA): TGTGCTAGTGGCACTGGACTTGGATACCAAGAGACCCAGTACTTC.

The chain has TRBV27 and TRBJ2-4; D is unresolved. The germline CDR1 and CDR2 sequences are MNHEY and SMNVEV (reference sequence). Trimming pared 5 bases from V and 2 bases from J, leaving 16 bases between. The CDR3 has 16 amino acids. As DNA, the CDR3 is TGTGCCAGCAGTCCGAGCCGTAATGCGACCAAAAACATTCAGTACTTC. This sequence encodes CASSPSRNATKNIQYF.

This rearrangement joins TRBV15 to TRBJ1-2; D is ambiguous. The CDR3 length is 13 residues. Germline V gene sequence: CDR1 LNHNV, CDR2 YYDKDF (reference sequence). The ends were cut back, 5 bases at V and 4 bases at J, with 11 bases in the middle. The CDR3, as DNA: TGTGCCACCAGCGACCTCTCGGGCTATGGCTACACCTTC. Encoded protein: CATSDLSGYGYTF. The full variable domain, in which reference TRBV15 and TRBJ1-2 provide the parts outside the CDR3, is DAMVIQNPRYQVTQFGKPVTLSCSQTLNHNVMYWYQQKSSQAPKLLFHYYDKDFNNEADTPDNFQSRRPNTSFCFLDIRSPGLGDTAMYLCATSDLSGYGYTFGSGTRLTVV.

This chain connects TRBV5-6 to TRBJ2-5; a possible D gene is TRBD1 (5 bases). V lost 0 bases and J 4 bases, leaving 10 bases between the germline ends. The germline CDR1 and CDR2 sequences are SGHDT and YYEEEE. The CDR3 loop spans 14 amino acids. Here the CDR3 reads CASSLGGWGETQYF. The CDR3 DNA sequence: TGTGCCAGCAGCTTGGGGGGCTGGGGAGAGACCCAGTACTTC.

The rearrangement links TRBV27 to TRBJ1-5; no reliable D call. The length of the CDR3 is 15 residues. From germline, CDR1 is MNHEY and CDR2 SMNVEV (reference sequence). V lost 4 bases, J lost 9 bases, and 19 bases lay in between. CDR3 nucleotide sequence: TGTGCCAGCAGTTCCGACGGATGGTCGCAGCGGCCCCAGCATTTT. It translates to CASSSDGWSQRPQHF.

The V call is TRBV2, the J call TRBJ2-5; D is ambiguous. The J call may not be correct, given that the DNA end is closer to TRBJ2-7. The CDR3 has 12 residues. Germline V gives CDR1 SNHLY, CDR2 FYNNEI. Written as DNA, the CDR3 is TGTGCCAGCAGTGACGAGCACTACGAGCAGTACTTC. It is translated as CASSDEHYEQYF.

This sequence joins TRBV19 and TRBJ2-7; 7 bases match TRBD1. With V trimmed by 1 base and J by 5 bases, 8 bases remained unmatched. The CDR3 is 15 residues long. Germline V CDR1 and CDR2: LNHDA, SQIVND (reference sequence). As DNA, the CDR3 is TGTGCCAGTAGTATAGCCGGCGGCAGGGGGAACGAGCAGTACTTC. Translating it yields CASSIAGGRGNEQYF.

The chain joins TRBV28 to TRBJ1-4, with TRBD1 matching over 7 bases. The CDR3 length is 15 residues. The germline V gene has CDR1 MDHEN and CDR2 SYDVKM. Unmatched junction bases numbered 6, after V lost 4 bases and J lost 4 bases. This CDR3 reads CASSSGTAFNEKLFF. The CDR3 bases are TGTGCCAGCAGTTCAGGGACAGCCTTTAATGAAAAACTGTTTTTT.

The J gene is TRBJ2-7, the V gene TRBV28; 10 bases map to TRBD1. The trim removed 1 base at V and 2 bases at J, leaving 2 bases unmatched. The CDR3 consists of 15 residues. Germline values: CDR1 MDHEN, CDR2 SYDVKM. Here the CDR3 DNA reads TGTGCCAGCAGTTTATCTGGACAGGGGGCCTACGAGCAGTACTTC. Its protein product is CASSLSGQGAYEQYF. The whole variable domain, filled in from reference TRBV28 and TRBJ2-7, reads DVKVTQSSRYLVKRTGEKVFLECVQDMDHENMFWYRQDPGLGLRLIYFSYDVKMKEKGDIPEGYSVSREKKERFSLILESASTNQTSMYLCASSLSGQGAYEQYFGPGTRLTVT.

The J gene is TRBJ2-2, the V gene TRBV7-3; 8 positions match TRBD2. With 3 bases clipped from V and 5 bases from J, the junction kept 8 bases outside the gene matches. Germline V lookup: CDR1 SGHTA, CDR2 FQGTGA. This CDR3 spans 16 amino acids. Here the CDR3 reads CASSFPGTSLTGELFF. The CDR3 DNA sequence: TGTGCCAGCAGCTTTCCCGGGACTAGTCTTACCGGGGAGCTGTTTTTT.

The chain carries TRBV5-6 and TRBJ1-2; D is undetermined. V was shortened by 1 base and J by 5 bases, with 9 bases between the two germline ends. Germline V CDR1 and CDR2: SGHDT, YYEEEE. This CDR3 has 13 residues. CDR3: CASSLNSLYGYTF. The CDR3 bases are TGTGCCAGCAGCTTGAACAGCCTTTATGGCTACACCTTC.

The J gene is TRBJ1-2, the V gene TRBV28; no definite D call. From germline, CDR1 is MDHEN and CDR2 SYDVKM. V was pared by 1 base and J by 13 bases, with 16 bases between. The CDR3 runs 13 residues. This chain's CDR3 is CASSLLSPPLSTF. For the CDR3, the DNA is TGTGCCAGCAGTTTATTGTCCCCTCCTCTCTCCACCTTC.

The chain carries TRBV7-9 and TRBJ2-1; tentative D call: TRBD2 (6 bases). Per germline, CDR1 SEHNR and CDR2 FQNEAQ (reference sequence). The CDR3 spans 15 residues. V was shortened by 4 bases and J by 4 bases, with 14 bases between the two germline ends. The CDR3 DNA sequence: TGTGCCAGCAGCTCCCGGGGGTCAACTTACAATGAGCAGTTCTTC. Translating gives CASSSRGSTYNEQFF.

The chain couples TRBV30 to TRBJ2-5, with a weak D call TRBD2 (5 bases). Between the trimmed V and J ends, which lost 3 bases and 4 bases, there was a span of 12 bases. This CDR3 comprises 13 residues. Germline CDR1 is GTSNPN and CDR2 is SVGIG (reference sequence). The CDR3: CAWSPGGPETQYF. The CDR3 DNA reads TGTGCCTGGAGCCCAGGAGGTCCAGAGACCCAGTACTTC.

The chain uses TRBV2 and TRBJ1-5; D is uncertain. The V gene lost 3 bases and the J gene lost 5 bases, with 17 bases spanning the gap. CDR1 is SNHLY, CDR2 FYNNEI, per germline. CDR3 length equals 16 residues. The chain's CDR3 is CASSDPGLGFDQPQHF. The CDR3 DNA reads TGTGCCAGCAGTGATCCGGGGTTGGGGTTTGATCAGCCCCAGCATTTT.